This TCR beta chain was observed in a study of PD-L1 blockade in urothelial cancer. The assay was immunoSEQ multiplex PCR, and TCRdb's table has in-frame clones only and misses some. Here the sample spans tens of thousands of clones, about 85% being singletons. CDR1 and CDR2 (germline): SGHDN, FVKESK. V lost 4 bases and J lost 7, with 11 bases in between. The CDR3 is 13 residues long. Time point noted: pretreatment peripheral blood. The chain has TRBV14 and TRBJ2-1, with TRBD2 as a possible D gene (6 bases). The TCR was taken from a man aged 35 to 55 with urothelial cancer. This specimen consisted of PBMCs, obtained around atezolizumab (anti-PD-L1) treatment. CDR3 sequence: CASSPGLINEQFF. CDR3 nucleotides: TGTGCCAGCAGCCCGGGACTCATAAATGAGCAGTTCTTC.